This TCR beta chain was captured in a study of regulatory T cells in long-lasting Graves disease. Building of the TCR beta libraries involved iRepertoire HTBI primers and Arm-PCR of CDR3 regions. TCRdb fed the multiplex PCR reads into MiXCR, producing one record per CDR3 protein. The sample records around 240,000 distinct CDR3 sequences, under 20% being singletons. This clonotype was recorded at least ten times. Its antigen is not identified. Time point specified: newly diagnosed GD, antithyroid drugs for less than 3 months. Preparation of the TCR library used RNA extracted from PBMCs. Study conclusions and caveats: Between persistent patients, about 2,500 public clonotypes were shared, exceeding the roughly 920 shared between new patients. Persistent cases of Graves' showed reduced TCR diversity relative to newly diagnosed patients.

The CDR3 covers 15 residues. The germline V gene has CDR1 DFQATT and CDR2 SNEGSKA (reference sequence). V shed 5 bases and J shed 5 bases, with 21 bases lying between them. These records were also assigned to another study, of T cells in Graves' hyperthyroidism and ophthalmopathy. In that study: RT-PCR in the first round (using the HTBI primer set) targeted the TCR CDR3. Researchers found most expanded thyroid clonotypes above 0.001 in blood as well.

The source is a woman in her 30s with Graves disease. The V and J genes are TRBV20-1 and TRBJ1-1, with D perhaps matching TRBD1 (6 bases). The specimen was peripheral blood mononuclear cells (PBMCs), collected at new diagnosis, from a patient treated with antithyroid drugs. The CDR3 region is CSASTSWRGLTEAFF. In nucleotides, the CDR3 is TGCAGTGCTTCCACCAGTTGGAGGGGGTTGACTGAAGCTTTCTTT.